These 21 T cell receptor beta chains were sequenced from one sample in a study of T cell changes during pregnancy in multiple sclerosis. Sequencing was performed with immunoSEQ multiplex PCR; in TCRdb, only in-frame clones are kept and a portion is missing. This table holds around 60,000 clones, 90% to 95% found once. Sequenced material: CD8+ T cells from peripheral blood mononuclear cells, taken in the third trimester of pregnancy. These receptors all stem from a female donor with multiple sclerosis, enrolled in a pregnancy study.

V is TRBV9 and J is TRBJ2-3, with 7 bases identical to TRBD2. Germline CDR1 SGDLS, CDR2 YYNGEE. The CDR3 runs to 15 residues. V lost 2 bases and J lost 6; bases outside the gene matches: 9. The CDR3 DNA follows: TGTGCCAGCAGCGTTGGAGGCGGGAGTGCGGATACGCAGTATTTT. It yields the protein CASSVGGGSADTQYF.

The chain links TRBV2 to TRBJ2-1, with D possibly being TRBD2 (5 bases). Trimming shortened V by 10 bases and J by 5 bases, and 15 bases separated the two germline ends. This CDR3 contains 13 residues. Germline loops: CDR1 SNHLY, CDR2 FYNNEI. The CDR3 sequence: CATHGSVNNEQFF. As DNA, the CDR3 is TGTGCCACCCACGGTAGCGTGAACAATGAGCAGTTCTTC.

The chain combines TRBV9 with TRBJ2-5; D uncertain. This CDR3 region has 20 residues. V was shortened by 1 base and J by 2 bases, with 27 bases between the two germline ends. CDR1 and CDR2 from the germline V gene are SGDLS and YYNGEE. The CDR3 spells CASSVNSDPNPPILQETQYF. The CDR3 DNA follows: TGTGCCAGCAGCGTAAATTCAGACCCCAACCCCCCGATACTACAAGAGACCCAGTACTTC.

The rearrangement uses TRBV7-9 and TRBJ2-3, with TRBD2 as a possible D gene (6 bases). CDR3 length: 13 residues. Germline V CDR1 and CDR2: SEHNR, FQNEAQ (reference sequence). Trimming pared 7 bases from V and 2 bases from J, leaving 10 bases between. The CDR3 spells CASTGLPTDTQYF. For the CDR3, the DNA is TGTGCCAGCACGGGACTCCCCACAGATACGCAGTATTTT.

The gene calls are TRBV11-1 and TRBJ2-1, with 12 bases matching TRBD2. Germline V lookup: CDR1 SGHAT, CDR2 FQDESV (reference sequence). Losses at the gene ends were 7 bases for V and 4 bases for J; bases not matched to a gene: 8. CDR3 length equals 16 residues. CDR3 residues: CASIEGGLAGYNEQFF. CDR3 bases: TGTGCCAGCATCGAAGGGGGACTAGCGGGTTACAATGAGCAGTTCTTC.

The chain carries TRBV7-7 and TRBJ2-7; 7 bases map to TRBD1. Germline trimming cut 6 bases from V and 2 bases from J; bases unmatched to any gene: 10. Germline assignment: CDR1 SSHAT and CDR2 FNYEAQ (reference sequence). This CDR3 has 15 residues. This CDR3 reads CASSPRDSPAYEQYF. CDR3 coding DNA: TGTGCCAGCAGTCCACGGGACAGCCCTGCCTACGAGCAGTACTTC. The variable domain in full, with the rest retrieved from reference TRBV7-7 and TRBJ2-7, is GAGVSQSPRYKVTKRGQDVTLRCDPISSHATLYWYQQALGQGPEFLTYFNYEAQPDKSGLPSDRFSAERPEGSISTLTIQRTEQRDSAMYRCASSPRDSPAYEQYFGPGTRLTVT.

DNA for the CDR3: TGTGCCAGCAGCTTGAGTACAGGGCAGCAGCCCCAGCATTTT. Amino acids: CASSLSTGQQPQHF. This chain links TRBV7-9 with TRBJ1-5; D is perhaps TRBD1 (6 bases). CDR1 is SEHNR, CDR2 FQNEAQ, per germline (reference sequence). The length of the CDR3 is 14 residues. Trimming pared 3 bases from V and 7 bases from J, leaving 13 bases between.

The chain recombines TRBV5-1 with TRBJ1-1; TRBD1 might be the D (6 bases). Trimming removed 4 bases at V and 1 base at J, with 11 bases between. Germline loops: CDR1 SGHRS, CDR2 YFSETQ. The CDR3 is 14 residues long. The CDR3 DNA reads TGCGCCAGCAGCGCGAAGGGGGAGAACACTGAAGCTTTCTTT. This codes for CASSAKGENTEAFF.

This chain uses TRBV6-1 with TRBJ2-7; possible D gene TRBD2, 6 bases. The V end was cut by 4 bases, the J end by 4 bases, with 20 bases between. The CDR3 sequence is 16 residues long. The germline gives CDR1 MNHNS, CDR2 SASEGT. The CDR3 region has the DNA TGTGCCAGCAGTGCAGATGACGGGAGTGGCGGGTACGAGCAGTACTTC. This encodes CASSADDGSGGYEQYF.

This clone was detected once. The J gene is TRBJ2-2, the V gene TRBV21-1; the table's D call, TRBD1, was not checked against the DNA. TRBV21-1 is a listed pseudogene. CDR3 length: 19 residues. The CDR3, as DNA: TGTGCCAGCAGCAAGATTTACAGGGGGCAGGCCTCGAACACCGGGGAGCTGTTTTTT. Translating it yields CASSKIYRGQASNTGELFF.

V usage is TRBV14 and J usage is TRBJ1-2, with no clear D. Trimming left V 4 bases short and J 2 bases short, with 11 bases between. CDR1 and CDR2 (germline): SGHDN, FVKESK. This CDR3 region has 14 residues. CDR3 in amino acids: CASSPSGGNYGYTF. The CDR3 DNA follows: TGTGCCAGCAGCCCATCCGGCGGAAACTATGGCTACACCTTC.

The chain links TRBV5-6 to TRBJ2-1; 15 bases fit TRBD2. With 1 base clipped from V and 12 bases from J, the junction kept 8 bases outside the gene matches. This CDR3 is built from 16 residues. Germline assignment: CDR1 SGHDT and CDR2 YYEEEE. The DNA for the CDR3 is TGTGCCAGCAGCTTGCCTCGGACTAGCGGGGGGGGTGGGCAGTTCTTC. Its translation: CASSLPRTSGGGGQFF.

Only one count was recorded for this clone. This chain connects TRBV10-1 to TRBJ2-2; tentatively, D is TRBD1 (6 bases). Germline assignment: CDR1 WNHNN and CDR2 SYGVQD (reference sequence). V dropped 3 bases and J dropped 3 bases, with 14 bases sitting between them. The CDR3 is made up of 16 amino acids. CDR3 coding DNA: TGCGCCAGCAGTGAATTCCGGGACATCCACACCGGGGAGCTGTTTTTT. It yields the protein CASSEFRDIHTGELFF.

CDR3: CASSVAGSLGEQFF. CDR3 bases: TGTGCCAGCAGCGTAGCGGGGTCCTTGGGGGAGCAGTTCTTC. The chain couples TRBV9 to TRBJ2-1; weak D call: TRBD2 (5 bases). CDR1 and CDR2 (germline): SGDLS, YYNGEE. With 0 bases removed from V and 10 bases from J, the gap between germline ends came to 14 bases. The CDR3 consists of 14 residues.

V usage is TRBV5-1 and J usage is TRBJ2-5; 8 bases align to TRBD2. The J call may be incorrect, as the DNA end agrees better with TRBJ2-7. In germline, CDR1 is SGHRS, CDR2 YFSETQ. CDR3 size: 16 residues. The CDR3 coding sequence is TGCGCCAGCAGCTTGGCTGCCGGGACTAGATACTACGAGCAGTACTTC. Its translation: CASSLAAGTRYYEQYF.

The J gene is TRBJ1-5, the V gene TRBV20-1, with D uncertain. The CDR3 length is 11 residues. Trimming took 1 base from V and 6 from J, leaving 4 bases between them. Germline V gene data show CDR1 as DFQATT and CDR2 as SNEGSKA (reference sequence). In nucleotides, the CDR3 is TGCAGTGCTAGAGGAGTTCAGCCCCAGCATTTT. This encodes CSARGVQPQHF.

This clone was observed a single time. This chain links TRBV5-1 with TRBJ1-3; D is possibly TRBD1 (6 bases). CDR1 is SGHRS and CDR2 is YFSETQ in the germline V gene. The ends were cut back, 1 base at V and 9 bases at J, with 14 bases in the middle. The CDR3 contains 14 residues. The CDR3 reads CASSLTGLRSTIYF. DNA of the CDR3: TGCGCCAGCAGCTTGACAGGGCTTAGGAGCACCATATATTTT.

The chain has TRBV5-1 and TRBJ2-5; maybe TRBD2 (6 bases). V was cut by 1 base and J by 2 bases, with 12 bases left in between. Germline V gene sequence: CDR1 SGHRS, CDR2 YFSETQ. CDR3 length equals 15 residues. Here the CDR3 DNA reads TGCGCCAGCAGCTTGTACGGGAGCCCGCAAGAGACCCAGTACTTC. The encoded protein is CASSLYGSPQETQYF.

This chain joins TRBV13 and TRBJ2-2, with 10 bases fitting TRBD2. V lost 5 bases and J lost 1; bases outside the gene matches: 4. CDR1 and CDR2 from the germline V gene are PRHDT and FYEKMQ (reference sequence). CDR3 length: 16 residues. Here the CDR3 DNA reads TGTGCCAGCAGCCCCACTAGCGGGAAGAACACCGGGGAGCTGTTTTTT. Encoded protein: CASSPTSGKNTGELFF. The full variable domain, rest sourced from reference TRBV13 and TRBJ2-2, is AAGVIQSPRHLIKEKRETATLKCYPIPRHDTVYWYQQGPGQDPQFLISFYEKMQSDKGSIPDRFSAQQFSDYHSELNMSSLELGDSALYFCASSPTSGKNTGELFFGEGSRLTVL.

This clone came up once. DNA for the CDR3: TGTGCCAGCAGCTCCGGAGCAACTGAAGCTTTCTTT. This translates into CASSSGATEAFF. J is TRBJ1-1 and V is TRBV5-6; no definite D call. Germline-derived CDR1 and CDR2 are SGHDT and YYEEEE. The CDR3 totals 12 residues. V was cut by 3 bases and J by 5 bases, with 8 bases left in between.

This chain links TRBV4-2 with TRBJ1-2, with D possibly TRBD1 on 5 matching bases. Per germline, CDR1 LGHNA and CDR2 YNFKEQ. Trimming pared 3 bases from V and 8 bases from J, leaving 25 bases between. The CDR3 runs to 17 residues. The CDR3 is CASSQGVSRGGSEGYTF. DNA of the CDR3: TGTGCCAGCAGCCAGGGCGTTAGCCGGGGGGGTTCAGAAGGCTACACCTTC.